The 14 T cell receptor beta chains in this list originate from one sample, sequenced in a study of blood T cell repertoires in COVID-19. Assay used: immunoSEQ multiplex PCR; TCRdb lists only in-frame clones, some missing. The sample records about 64,000 clones, roughly 93% being singletons. The sample taken for sequencing was peripheral blood. The receptors were sampled from a human donor in a cohort sampled during active COVID-19.

V gene TRBV11-2 combines with J gene TRBJ2-1; TRBD2 agrees at 7 bases. This CDR3 has 15 amino acids. The V and J ends lost 5 bases and 1 base, in that order; junction bases with no gene match: 5. The germline V gene has CDR1 SGHAT and CDR2 FQNNGV. As DNA, the CDR3 is TGTGCCAGCAGCCCTTCTAGCGGATCCTACAATGAGCAGTTCTTC. Protein product: CASSPSSGSYNEQFF.

This chain uses TRBV7-9 with TRBJ2-1; D is possibly TRBD1 (5 bases). This CDR3 comprises 12 residues. Trimming removed 10 bases from V and 9 bases from J, with 16 bases in between. Germline CDR1 and CDR2: SEHNR and FQNEAQ (reference sequence). The CDR3 region is CAIYDTRGEQFF. CDR3 nucleotides: TGTGCCATCTACGACACAAGGGGTGAGCAGTTCTTC.

The chain uses TRBV4-2 and TRBJ2-3; 9 bases fit TRBD2. CDR1 and CDR2 from the germline V gene are LGHNA and YNFKEQ. The V and J ends lost 1 base and 4 bases, in that order; junction bases with no gene match: 3. This CDR3 contains 15 residues. The CDR3 coding sequence is TGTGCCAGCAGCCAAGTGCGGGAGGGTGCAGATACGCAGTATTTT. Its translation is CASSQVREGADTQYF.

V usage is TRBV10-3 and J usage is TRBJ1-5; D remains unclear. This CDR3 region has 14 residues. Germline loops: CDR1 ENHRY, CDR2 SYGVKD. The V end lost 4 bases, the J end lost 0 bases, and 7 bases lay between the germline ends. The CDR3 reads CAISAGDSNQPQHF. In DNA form, the CDR3 reads TGTGCCATCAGTGCCGGGGATAGCAATCAGCCCCAGCATTTT.

V and J are TRBV28 and TRBJ2-5, with TRBD1 matching over 9 bases. This CDR3 has 14 residues. Germline CDR1 is MDHEN and CDR2 is SYDVKM. V gave up 6 bases and J gave up 4 bases; unmatched junction bases: 6. The CDR3 loop is CASRPTGGVETQYF. In DNA, the CDR3 is TGTGCCAGCAGGCCAACAGGGGGCGTAGAGACCCAGTACTTC. Full variable domain (outside the CDR3, taken from reference TRBV28 and TRBJ2-5): DVKVTQSSRYLVKRTGEKVFLECVQDMDHENMFWYRQDPGLGLRLIYFSYDVKMKEKGDIPEGYSVSREKKERFSLILESASTNQTSMYLCASRPTGGVETQYFGPGTRLLVL.

CDR3 bases: TGCGCCAGCAGCTTGACAGGGTCAAGTGAGCAGTTCTTC. Its translation: CASSLTGSSEQFF. The chain combines TRBV5-1 with TRBJ2-1; D might be TRBD1 (6 bases). V was clipped by 1 base and J by 9 bases, with 11 bases between them. This CDR3 has 13 amino acids. The germline CDR1 and CDR2 sequences are SGHRS and YFSETQ. Filled out from reference TRBV5-1 and TRBJ2-1, the complete variable domain reads KAGVTQTPRYLIKTRGQQVTLSCSPISGHRSVSWYQQTPGQGLQFLFEYFSETQRNKGNFPGRFSGRQFSNSRSEMNVSTLELGDSALYLCASSLTGSSEQFFGPGTRLTVL.

The chain is built from TRBV2 and TRBJ2-7; 7 nucleotides agree with TRBD1. The J segment lost 2 bases and the V segment lost 6 bases, leaving 10 bases of the junction unmatched. The CDR3 contains 15 residues. CDR1 SNHLY and CDR2 FYNNEI come from the germline V gene. The DNA for the CDR3 is TGTGCCAGCAGCGATCGTAGGGGGCTTACCTACGAGCAGTACTTC. The encoded protein is CASSDRRGLTYEQYF.

The chain uses TRBV6-2 or TRBV6-3 and TRBJ2-7, with 7 bases matching TRBD1. The V gene end was trimmed by 0 bases and the J gene end by 3 bases; junction bases not matched to a gene: 8. The germline CDR1 and CDR2 sequences are MNHEY and SVGEGT. This CDR3 is 16 amino acids long. CDR3 coding DNA: TGTGCCAGCAGTTACTCCTTGGGACAGAATAACTACGAGCAGTACTTC. Protein: CASSYSLGQNNYEQYF.

This chain joins TRBV3-1 (or the pseudogene TRBV3-2) and TRBJ1-1; the D gene is possibly TRBD1 (6 bases). The V gene's germline CDR1 is LGHDT and CDR2 YNNKEL (reference sequence). Trimming stripped 4 bases from V and 0 bases from J, with 9 bases between. This CDR3 is built from 14 residues. In DNA, the CDR3 is TGTGCCAGCAGCCCGGACAGTATGAACACTGAAGCTTTCTTT. This gives the protein CASSPDSMNTEAFF.

The rearrangement joins TRBV5-1 to TRBJ2-1; 8 bases map to TRBD1. Per the germline V gene, CDR1 is SGHRS and CDR2 is YFSETQ. Trimming removed 4 bases from V and 5 bases from J; junction bases left unmatched: 5. This CDR3 comprises 14 residues. The CDR3 sequence: CASSADRVHNEQFF. The CDR3 DNA sequence: TGCGCCAGCAGCGCGGACAGGGTCCACAATGAGCAGTTCTTC.

The V call is TRBV3-1 (or the pseudogene TRBV3-2), the J call TRBJ1-1, with TRBD1 matching 12 bases. The germline V gene has CDR1 LGHDT and CDR2 YNNKEL (reference sequence). This CDR3 is built from 17 residues. With 2 bases clipped from V and 5 bases from J, the junction kept 9 bases outside the gene matches. The CDR3 nucleotides read TGTGCCAGCAGCCAACGGGACAGGGGGCCTTGGAGTACTGAAGCTTTCTTT. This encodes CASSQRDRGPWSTEAFF.

The rearrangement links TRBV28 to TRBJ2-7; TRBD1 might be the D (6 bases). V was trimmed by 3 bases and J by 7 bases, leaving 16 bases between them. The germline gives CDR1 MDHEN, CDR2 SYDVKM. CDR3 length equals 14 residues. CDR3 loop: CASSFIDRHEEQYF. The CDR3 region has the DNA TGTGCCAGCAGTTTTATCGACAGGCATGAGGAGCAGTACTTC.

The V and J genes are TRBV11-2 and TRBJ1-4, with D perhaps matching TRBD1 (6 bases). The CDR3 length is 14 residues. Germline CDR1 is SGHAT and CDR2 is FQNNGV. V was pared by 0 bases and J by 7 bases, with 9 bases between. The CDR3 loop reads CASSLDRTAEKLFF. In DNA, the CDR3 is TGTGCCAGCAGCTTAGATAGGACAGCTGAAAAACTGTTTTTT.

V is TRBV5-1 and J is TRBJ2-7; possibly TRBD2 for D (5 bases). Germline loops: CDR1 SGHRS, CDR2 YFSETQ. The length of the CDR3 is 15 residues. V dropped 4 bases and J dropped 3 bases, with 17 bases sitting between them. The DNA for the CDR3 is TGCGCCAGCAGCGTGCGGGCAGGATGGGACTACGAGCAGTACTTC. Encoded protein: CASSVRAGWDYEQYF.